By sample share, the clone carrying this T cell receptor (beta chain) is medium-sized. The antigen is not known. This sample is part of a study of Graves' ophthalmopathy and Graves' hyperthyroidism. Germline V CDR1 and CDR2: SGHTA, FQGNSA. The CDR3 sequence is 12 residues long. V was cut by 1 base and J by 5 bases, with 3 bases left in between. Study outcomes and limitations: Blood also carried most expanded thyroid clonotypes exceeding 0.001 frequency.

Investigators amplified TCR beta CDR3 regions from RNA transcripts. First-round RT-PCR used HTBI primers; second-round multiplex PCR followed. TCRdb passed the multiplex PCR reads through MiXCR, listing each CDR3 protein once. The data contain more than 550,000 distinct CDR3 sequences, just over 40% of them singletons. The sequence was obtained from an adult man with Graves' ophthalmopathy. Sequenced: peripheral blood. This chain connects TRBV7-2 to TRBJ1-5; D ambiguous. DNA for the CDR3: TGTGCCAGCAGCTTAGGAGATCAGCCCCAGCATTTT. This sequence encodes CASSLGDQPQHF.